These 23 T cell receptor beta chains share one sample of origin, sequenced in a study of T cells in localized non-small cell lung cancer. TCRdb's table, derived via immunoSEQ multiplex PCR, lists solely in-frame clones and lacks some. Counted here are tens of thousands of clones, 90% to 95% occurring once; the ten biggest clones make up roughly 0.73%. Specimen: peripheral blood, collected before any cancer treatment. The receptors come from a woman between 40 and 69 years old with stage I lung adenocarcinoma.

The rearrangement links TRBV7-9 to TRBJ1-4; 8 bases line up with TRBD1. Germline assignment: CDR1 SEHNR and CDR2 FQNEAQ (reference sequence). This CDR3 spans 15 amino acids. V shed 3 bases and J 8 bases; nucleotides not matched to a gene: 8. This chain's CDR3 is CASSFATGVREKLFF. The CDR3 DNA reads as TGTGCCAGCAGCTTTGCGACAGGGGTTAGGGAAAAACTGTTTTTT.

The chain uses TRBV4-3 and TRBJ2-2, with unresolved D. Germline V gene sequence: CDR1 LGHNA, CDR2 YSLEER. This CDR3 comprises 12 residues. V shed 1 base and J shed 6 bases, with 3 bases lying between them. CDR3 amino acids: CASSQVPGELFF. The CDR3 region has the DNA TGCGCCAGCAGCCAAGTCCCCGGGGAGCTGTTTTTT.

The gene calls are TRBV2 and TRBJ1-1, with 7 bases fitting TRBD1. Germline assignment: CDR1 SNHLY and CDR2 FYNNEI. The CDR3 runs to 13 residues. J was trimmed by 6 bases and V by 6 bases; bases with no gene match: 7. CDR3 nucleotide sequence: TGTGCCAGCAGACAGGGGACGGTCCCTGAAGCTTTCTTT. Its translation: CASRQGTVPEAFF.

The CDR3 coding sequence is TGTGCCAGCAGCCCCACGGGACTCGTGTTATACAATGAGCAGTTCTTC. As protein: CASSPTGLVLYNEQFF. The chain couples TRBV7-2 to TRBJ2-1, with TRBD2 as a possible D gene (6 bases). Trimming took 5 bases from V and 4 from J, leaving 18 bases between them. CDR3 size: 16 residues. Germline V gene data show CDR1 as SGHTA and CDR2 as FQGNSA.

The rearrangement uses TRBV10-3 and TRBJ2-7, with D unresolved. V was pared by 2 bases and J by 7 bases, with 9 bases between. The CDR3 is 12 amino acids. The germline gives CDR1 ENHRY, CDR2 SYGVKD. The CDR3 sequence is CAISEGSREQYF. CDR3 nucleotide sequence: TGTGCCATCAGTGAGGGGTCTCGGGAGCAGTACTTC.

The chain links TRBV5-6 to TRBJ2-7; perhaps TRBD1 as D (5 bases). The CDR3 sequence is 14 residues long. Germline CDR1 reads SGHDT; CDR2 reads YYEEEE. Between the trimmed V and J ends, which lost 1 base and 0 bases, there was a span of 8 bases. The CDR3 sequence: CASSLSGASYEQYF. Here the CDR3 DNA reads TGTGCCAGCAGCTTGTCTGGGGCCTCCTACGAGCAGTACTTC.

The chain uses TRBV7-9 and TRBJ1-4; no firm D call. Deletions cut 0 bases from V and 7 bases from J, with 6 bases between. This CDR3 comprises 13 residues. CDR1 and CDR2 (germline): SEHNR, FQNEAQ (reference sequence). The CDR3 reads CASSLAGLEKLFF. CDR3 sequence (DNA): TGTGCCAGCAGCTTAGCAGGTCTTGAAAAACTGTTTTTT.

J is TRBJ1-1 and V is TRBV5-4, with a tentative D call TRBD1 (6 bases). CDR1 and CDR2 (germline): SGHNT, YYREEE (reference sequence). This CDR3 region has 15 residues. Trimming removed 5 bases at V and 7 bases at J, with 21 bases between. The CDR3 DNA reads as TGTGCCAGCAGTGTCCTGGCAGGAGGGGGTCGTGAAGCTTTCTTT. This encodes CASSVLAGGGREAFF.

The chain couples TRBV11-2 to TRBJ1-2; 8 bases align to TRBD1. Unmatched junction bases numbered 13, after V lost 5 bases and J lost 8 bases. Germline V lookup: CDR1 SGHAT, CDR2 FQNNGV. The CDR3 runs 15 residues. CDR3 coding DNA: TGTGCCAGCAGCGAGCGGACAGGGTTCCCTGTCGGCTACACCTTC. Amino acids: CASSERTGFPVGYTF.

The chain uses TRBV5-4 and TRBJ1-4; D might be TRBD1 (6 bases). Trimming shortened V by 4 bases and J by 4 bases, and 11 bases separated the two germline ends. This CDR3 spans 14 amino acids. Germline values: CDR1 SGHNT, CDR2 YYREEE (reference sequence). Here the CDR3 DNA reads TGTGCCAGCAGCCTCGGACAGATTAATGAAAAACTGTTTTTT. Translation gives CASSLGQINEKLFF. Filled out from reference TRBV5-4 and TRBJ1-4, the complete variable domain reads ETGVTQSPTHLIKTRGQQVTLRCSSQSGHNTVSWYQQALGQGPQFIFQYYREEENGRGNFPPRFSGLQFPNYSSELNVNALELDDSALYLCASSLGQINEKLFFGSGTQLSVL.

The V gene is TRBV7-9, the J gene TRBJ1-4; D unresolved. The V and J ends lost 6 bases and 0 bases respectively, with 8 bases between them. Germline CDR1 reads SEHNR; CDR2 reads FQNEAQ (reference sequence). The CDR3 runs to 14 residues. This CDR3 is CASSPTATNEKLFF. CDR3 DNA: TGTGCCAGCAGTCCAACAGCAACTAATGAAAAACTGTTTTTT. Combining the CDR3 with reference TRBV7-9 and TRBJ1-4 gives the whole variable domain DTGVSQNPRHKITKRGQNVTFRCDPISEHNRLYWYRQTLGQGPEFLTYFQNEAQLEKSRLLSDRFSAERPKGSFSTLEIQRTEQGDSAMYLCASSPTATNEKLFFGSGTQLSVL.

This chain links TRBV19 with TRBJ2-3; perhaps TRBD1 as D (7 bases). Germline lookup yields CDR1 LNHDA and CDR2 SQIVND (reference sequence). CDR3 length: 15 residues. The V gene lost 6 bases and the J gene lost 3 bases, with 16 bases spanning the gap. The CDR3 loop is CASRPRGARTDTQYF. The CDR3 DNA follows: TGTGCCAGTAGACCCAGGGGGGCGAGGACAGATACGCAGTATTTT.

The gene calls are TRBV5-4 and TRBJ2-3; TRBD2 is a possible D gene (7 bases). Germline CDR1 and CDR2: SGHNT and YYREEE (reference sequence). The CDR3 covers 13 residues. Trimming left V 9 bases short and J 2 bases short, with 13 bases between. CDR3: CATKRGATDTQYF. The CDR3 DNA is TGTGCCACCAAACGGGGGGCCACAGATACGCAGTATTTT.

V usage is TRBV5-1 and J usage is TRBJ2-1; D not resolved. Germline V gene data show CDR1 as SGHRS and CDR2 as YFSETQ. With 1 base removed from V and 7 bases from J, the gap between germline ends came to 6 bases. The CDR3 runs to 12 residues. CDR3 sequence (DNA): TGCGCCAGCAGCTTGCCGGGTAATGAGCAGTTCTTC. It encodes CASSLPGNEQFF.

The chain employs TRBV7-9 and TRBJ2-1; D remains unclear. Germline V gene lookup returns CDR1 SEHNR and CDR2 FQNEAQ (reference sequence). CDR3 length equals 12 residues. Trimming left V 5 bases short and J 7 bases short, with 9 bases between. CDR3 sequence (DNA): TGTGCCAGCAGCCCGACTCTAAATGAGCAGTTCTTC. It codes for CASSPTLNEQFF.

The chain has TRBV13 and TRBJ1-2, with 8 bases that match TRBD1. This CDR3 region has 13 residues. Germline assignment: CDR1 PRHDT and CDR2 FYEKMQ (reference sequence). With V trimmed by 2 bases and J by 13 bases, 9 bases remained unmatched. DNA for the CDR3: TGTGCCAGCAGCTTACGGGGGACAGGCGTCGGCACCTTC. It codes for CASSLRGTGVGTF.

The CDR3 sequence is CASSQSGLAGALAGELFF. The CDR3 DNA is TGCGCCAGCAGCCAGTCGGGACTAGCGGGGGCCCTAGCCGGGGAGCTGTTTTTT. The rearrangement links TRBV4-1 to TRBJ2-2; 14 bases fit TRBD2. This CDR3 comprises 18 residues. J lost 6 bases, V lost 3 bases, and 9 bases had no gene match. The germline V gene encodes CDR1 MGHRA and CDR2 YSYEKL.

J is TRBJ1-3 and V is TRBV4-1, with D unresolved. CDR1 is MGHRA, CDR2 YSYEKL, per germline. The CDR3 totals 18 residues. V was pared by 0 bases and J by 0 bases, with 15 bases between. For the CDR3, the DNA is TGCGCCAGCAGCCAAGATCTTTGGGCAGAAAGCTCTGGAAACACCATATATTTT. This encodes CASSQDLWAESSGNTIYF.

This clone appeared a single time. The J gene is TRBJ2-7, the V gene TRBV2; D remains ambiguous. Germline CDR1 and CDR2: SNHLY and FYNNEI. This CDR3 region has 11 residues. V was clipped by 3 bases and J by 6 bases, with 6 bases between them. CDR3 nucleotide sequence: TGTGCCAGCAGTGATTTCGGCGAGCAGTACTTC. Protein product: CASSDFGEQYF.

This chain links TRBV11-2 with TRBJ2-1; D is perhaps TRBD1 or TRBD2 (5 bases each). The CDR3 is 14 amino acids. Germline-derived CDR1 and CDR2 are SGHAT and FQNNGV. The germline V and J ends were trimmed by 3 bases and 8 bases, with 14 bases remaining between them. The DNA of the CDR3 is TGTGCCAGCAGCTTCAGGGAAAGTAGCGATGAGCAGTTCTTC. Amino acids: CASSFRESSDEQFF.

The chain employs TRBV20-1 and TRBJ1-1, with D perhaps TRBD1 (6 bases). Germline V lookup: CDR1 DFQATT, CDR2 SNEGSKA (reference sequence). Trimming cost V 6 bases and J 8 bases, with 10 bases left between them. The CDR3 has 10 residues. The CDR3 is CSAQQGEAFF. CDR3 DNA sequence: TGCAGTGCACAACAGGGAGAAGCTTTCTTT.

The gene calls are TRBV7-2 and TRBJ2-5; tentative D call: TRBD1 (5 bases). The length of the CDR3 is 15 residues. Germline V CDR1 and CDR2: SGHTA, FQGNSA. V shed 1 base and J shed 4 bases, with 13 bases lying between them. The CDR3 sequence is CASSLGSGWGETQYF. The CDR3 DNA reads TGTGCCAGCAGCTTAGGATCAGGGTGGGGAGAGACCCAGTACTTC.

V usage is TRBV6-1 and J usage is TRBJ2-2; 7 bases align to TRBD2. The CDR3 extends over 15 amino acids. Trimming at V came to 6 bases and at J to 5 bases, leaving 9 bases not matched to a gene. Per germline, CDR1 MNHNS and CDR2 SASEGT. In DNA, the CDR3 is TGTGCCAGCAGACTAAGCGGGGCGGGGACCGGGGAGCTGTTTTTT. Translated: CASRLSGAGTGELFF.